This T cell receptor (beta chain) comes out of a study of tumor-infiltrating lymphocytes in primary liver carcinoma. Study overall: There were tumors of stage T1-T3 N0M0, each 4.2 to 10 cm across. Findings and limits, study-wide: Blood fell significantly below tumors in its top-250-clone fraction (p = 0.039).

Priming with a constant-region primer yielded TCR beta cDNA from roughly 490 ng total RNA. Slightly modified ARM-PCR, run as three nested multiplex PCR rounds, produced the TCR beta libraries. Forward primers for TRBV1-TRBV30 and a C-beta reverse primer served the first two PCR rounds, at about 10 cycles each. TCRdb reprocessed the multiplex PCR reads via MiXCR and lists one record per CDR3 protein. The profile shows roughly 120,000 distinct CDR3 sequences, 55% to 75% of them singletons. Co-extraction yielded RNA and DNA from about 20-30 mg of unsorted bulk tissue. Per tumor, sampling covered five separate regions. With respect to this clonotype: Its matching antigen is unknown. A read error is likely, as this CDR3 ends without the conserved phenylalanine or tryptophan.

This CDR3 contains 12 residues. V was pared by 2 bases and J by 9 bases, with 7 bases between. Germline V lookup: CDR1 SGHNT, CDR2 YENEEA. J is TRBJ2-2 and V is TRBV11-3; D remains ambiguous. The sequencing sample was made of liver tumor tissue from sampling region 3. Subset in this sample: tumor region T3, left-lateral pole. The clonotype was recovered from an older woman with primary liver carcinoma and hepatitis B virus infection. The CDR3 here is CASSLQVRELFL. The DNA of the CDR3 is TGTGCCAGCAGCTTACAGGTCAGGGAGCTGTTTCTT.